Described below is a single TCR beta chain sequence and its context. Its cognate antigen is unknown. The assay used deep level. Sequencing was performed with immunoSEQ multiplex PCR; in TCRdb, only in-frame clones are kept and a portion is missing. Here the sample spans around 2.5 million clones, over 85% being singletons. This entry comes from a study of shared clonotypes between healthy human individuals. Study-wide results and limits: Among non-shared clonotypes, generation probabilities were lower than among those shared by all four donors. Naive subsets generally exceeded memory subsets in estimated richness.

Free of recent acute infections or vaccinations, the donors were healthy HIV-negative adults. This CDR3 contains 13 residues. CDR1 SGHKS and CDR2 YYEKEE come from the germline V gene (reference sequence). V was pared by 3 bases and J by 10 bases, with 14 bases between. The receptor's source is a man aged 18 to 35 in good health. Some clones in this sample may be carry-over from other donors' samples. The V gene is TRBV5-5, the J gene TRBJ2-1; D possibly corresponds to TRBD2 (5 bases). The material sequenced was naive CD4+ T cells from PBMCs. The sample's subset: CD45RA+ positively selected. The CDR3 DNA sequence: TGTGCCAGCAGCTGGTTGAGAGAGGGCGAGCAGTTCTTC. It is translated as CASSWLREGEQFF.